The 2 T cell receptor beta chains reported below all come from one sample, sequenced in a study of cytomegalovirus exposure and HLA in healthy donors. Amplification used 60 Vbeta primers and 13 Jbeta primers. The protocol was immunoSEQ multiplex PCR, while the TCRdb copy is restricted to in-frame clones and leaves out a portion. The sample lists 50,000 or so clones; approximately 70% were seen once. The sequenced sample consisted of PBMCs. Receptor source: a woman aged 45-65 years in good health and CMV-seronegative.

The V gene is TRBV11-3, the J gene TRBJ1-1; unclear D gene. Germline CDR1 SGHNT, CDR2 YENEEA. The CDR3 sequence is 14 residues long. Trimming cost V 3 bases and J 2 bases, with 10 bases left between them. This CDR3 reads CASSFSGQNTEAFF. The CDR3 nucleotides are TGTGCCAGCAGCTTTTCTGGCCAAAACACTGAAGCTTTCTTT.

This chain connects TRBV7-6 to TRBJ1-3; D uncertain. V shed 7 bases and J shed 0 bases, with 13 bases lying between them. The germline gives CDR1 SGHVS, CDR2 FNYEAQ. This CDR3 has 15 residues. DNA of the CDR3: TGTGCCAGCACCACCTCCGCCGGCTCTGGAAACACCATATATTTT. It encodes CASTTSAGSGNTIYF. Combining the CDR3 with reference TRBV7-6 and TRBJ1-3 gives the whole variable domain GAGVSQSPRYKVTKRGQDVALRCDPISGHVSLYWYRQALGQGPEFLTYFNYEAQQDKSGLPNDRFSAERPEGSISTLTIQRTEQRDSAMYRCASTTSAGSGNTIYFGEGSWLTVV.